This is a list of T cell receptor beta chains from one sample in a study of blood T cell repertoires in COVID-19. Here immunoSEQ multiplex PCR was the method, and the copy in TCRdb shows in-frame clones only, minus some. The sample has more than 200,000 clones, about 87% seen once. Sequenced sample: peripheral blood. These receptors were collected from a man between 65 and 79 years old with acute or convalescent COVID-19. Each CDR3 is given with its conserved first and last residue. D genes are given only for firm matches. Clone size, where shown, is once, few, many, or a class for clones that have expanded.

v_call	d_call	clone_size	j_call	cdr3_nt	cdr3_aa
TRBV11-3	.	.	TRBJ2-3	TGTGCCAGCAGCCGGACTGAGGATACGCAGTATTTT	CASSRTEDTQYF
TRBV4-3	TRBD2	.	TRBJ2-1	TGCGCCAGCAGCCAAGATTGGAATAGCGGGAGAGCTACCTCCTACAATGAGCAGTTCTTC	CASSQDWNSGRATSYNEQFF
TRBV19	.	.	TRBJ2-2	TGTGCCAGTAGGGCCGATGAGGTGGCCGGGGAGCTGTTTTTT	CASRADEVAGELFF
TRBV7-8	TRBD1	.	TRBJ1-1	TGTGCCAGCAGCTTGGACAGGGCAAACACTGAAGCTTTCTTT	CASSLDRANTEAFF
TRBV2	TRBD1	few	TRBJ2-5	TGTGCCAGCAGTCGGACAGGCTTGGGGGAGACCCAGTACTTC	CASSRTGLGETQYF
TRBV9	.	.	TRBJ1-1	TGTGCCAGCAGCGTAGATCCAGGGCCGAACACTGAAGCTTTCTTT	CASSVDPGPNTEAFF
TRBV28	TRBD1	.	TRBJ2-5	TGTGCCAGCAGTTTATTAATGGCAGGGGGCGCGGATGGGGAGACCCAGTACTTC	CASSLLMAGGADGETQYF
TRBV3-1/TRBV3-2	.	.	TRBJ1-1	TGTGCCAGCCGGGAACTTGGGAGCACTGAAGCTTTCTTT	CASRELGSTEAFF
TRBV3-1/TRBV3-2	.	.	TRBJ2-7	TGTGCCAGCAGCTACCGTCAGGAGCAGTACTTC	CASSYRQEQYF
TRBV12-3/TRBV12-4	.	.	TRBJ1-2	TGTGCCAGCAGTTACAGGTTCTATGGCTACACCTTC	CASSYRFYGYTF
TRBV6-5	.	.	TRBJ1-2	TGTGCCAGCAGTTATTCCACCCCTCGGGGGGTCTATGGCTACACCTTC	CASSYSTPRGVYGYTF
TRBV5-1	TRBD1	.	TRBJ1-4	TGCGCCAGCAGCTTGTTGGGACAGAATGAAAAACTGTTTTTT	CASSLLGQNEKLFF
TRBV7-6	.	once	TRBJ1-3	TGTGCCAGCAGCTTAGGGACAAGCTCTGGAAACACCATATATTTT	CASSLGTSSGNTIYF
TRBV4-3	TRBD1	.	TRBJ2-7	TGCGCCAGCAGCTCCGGGACAGGGTTTTACGAGCAGTACTTC	CASSSGTGFYEQYF
TRBV5-1	.	once	TRBJ2-7	TGCGCCAGCAGCTTGAATCTAGGGAGGTTAGAGCAGTACTTC	CASSLNLGRLEQYF
TRBV9	TRBD2	.	TRBJ2-7	TGTGCCAGCAGCGTAGGGGGAGGGCCTCCCTTAGACGAGCAGTACTTC	CASSVGGGPPLDEQYF
TRBV28	TRBD1	.	TRBJ1-2	TGTGCCAGCAGTACCTCTAGGCAGGGGGGAGGCTACACCTTC	CASSTSRQGGGYTF
TRBV5-5	.	once	TRBJ1-1	TGTGCCAGCAGCTCCCAAGGGGGCACTGAAGCTTTCTTT	CASSSQGGTEAFF
TRBV4-1	TRBD2	.	TRBJ2-3	TGCGCCAGCAGTCAATCTAGCGGTTTCACAGATACGCAGTATTTT	CASSQSSGFTDTQYF
TRBV28	.	.	TRBJ1-1	TGTGCCAGCACCCTCGGGGGGCGGGACACTGAAGCTTTCTTT	CASTLGGRDTEAFF
TRBV30	.	.	TRBJ2-3	TGTGCCTCAACGCAACAGGGCGCGCAGTATTTT	CASTQQGAQYF
TRBV7-3	TRBD1	.	TRBJ1-2	TGTGCCAGCAGCCCCGACAGGGGTAAGATTGGCTACACCTTC	CASSPDRGKIGYTF
TRBV6-1	.	.	TRBJ1-2	TGTGCCAGCAGTGAAAGCGGGACCACTGTTGGTGGCTACACCTTC	CASSESGTTVGGYTF
TRBV5-8	.	.	TRBJ1-5	TGTGCCAGCAGCTTGTCCGGGCAGGGAAATCAGCCCCAGCATTTT	CASSLSGQGNQPQHF
TRBV29-1	.	.	TRBJ2-3	TGCAGCGGCCGAGGCGCCACAGATACGCAGTATTTT	CSGRGATDTQYF
TRBV29-1	.	.	TRBJ1-2	TGCAGCGGAGGGGGGGTCTATGGCTACACCTTC	CSGGGVYGYTF
TRBV6-2/TRBV6-3	TRBD2	.	TRBJ2-1	TGTGCCAGCAGTTACCTAAGGACTAGCGGAGTTTACAATGAGCAGTTCTTC	CASSYLRTSGVYNEQFF
TRBV9	TRBD1	.	TRBJ2-5	TGTGCCAGCAGCGTAGGGGACAGGGGACAAGAGACCCAGTACTTC	CASSVGDRGQETQYF
TRBV28	TRBD1	.	TRBJ1-2	TGTGCCAGCAGTTCAAATCGACAGGGGAACTATGGCTACACCTTC	CASSSNRQGNYGYTF
TRBV7-2	TRBD1	.	TRBJ1-1	TGTGCCAGCAGCTGGTCGACAGGGCCATATGAAGCTTTCTTT	CASSWSTGPYEAFF
TRBV5-4	TRBD1	.	TRBJ2-6	TGTGCCAGCACCAAGGGACAGTTCTCTGGGGCCAACGTCCTGACTTTC	CASTKGQFSGANVLTF
TRBV28	.	.	TRBJ2-5	TGTGCCAGCAGTTTATTAGAATCCCAGGGGCAAGAGACCCAGTACTTC	CASSLLESQGQETQYF
TRBV7-9	.	.	TRBJ1-5	TGTGCCAGCAGTCCAGGGTTTCATCAGCCCCAGCATTTT	CASSPGFHQPQHF
TRBV24-1	TRBD2	.	TRBJ2-1	TGTGCCACCAGTGATTTGGTAGCGGGGGGCTACAATGAGCAGTTCTTC	CATSDLVAGGYNEQFF
TRBV6-5	.	.	TRBJ1-1	TGTGCCAGCAGTAGGACAGTTCGCACTGAAGCTTTCTTT	CASSRTVRTEAFF
TRBV7-2	TRBD1	once	TRBJ2-7	TGTGCCAGCAGCACCGCCAGGGGGTACGAGCAGTACTTC	CASSTARGYEQYF
TRBV7-2	.	.	TRBJ1-2	TGTGCCAGCAGCACCGACAGCTACTATGGCTACACCTTC	CASSTDSYYGYTF
TRBV5-1	TRBD2	.	TRBJ2-7	TGCGCCAGCAGCTTGGCAGCTAGCGGAAACTACGAGCAGTACTTC	CASSLAASGNYEQYF
TRBV28	TRBD2	.	TRBJ2-7	TGTGCCAGCAGTTTCCCCCTAGCGGGAGTGGTCGAGCAGTACTTC	CASSFPLAGVVEQYF
TRBV2	TRBD1	.	TRBJ1-4	TGTGCCAGCACCAGAACAGGGGGCGCAACTAATGAAAAACTGTTTTTT	CASTRTGGATNEKLFF
TRBV5-1	TRBD1	.	TRBJ1-4	TGCGCCAGCAGCAAGGGGACAGGGGGTGTTACGACTAATGAAAAACTGTTTTTT	CASSKGTGGVTTNEKLFF
TRBV2	.	.	TRBJ1-3	TGTGCCAGCAGTGGGACTTTAACTCCTCGGGACACCATATATTTT	CASSGTLTPRDTIYF
TRBV19	.	.	TRBJ1-3	TGTGCCAGTAGTGGGGAGAATGGAAACACCATATATTTT	CASSGENGNTIYF
TRBV6-5	.	.	TRBJ2-2	TGTGCCAGCAGTTACCGGGACTCGCTGAACACCGGGGAGCTGTTTTTT	CASSYRDSLNTGELFF